Shown below are 16 T cell receptor beta chains from a single sample sequenced in a study of cytomegalovirus exposure and HLA in healthy donors. Vbeta (60) and Jbeta (13) primers were used in the PCR. Generated by immunoSEQ multiplex PCR, the TCRdb table keeps only in-frame clones and is missing some. The sample comprises 90,000 to 110,000 clones, approximately 71% of which are singletons, and approximately 8.4% rests with the top ten. Sequencing was done on a sample of PBMCs. These receptors came from a man aged 35-49 years in good health and CMV-seronegative.

V is TRBV6-6 and J is TRBJ2-1, with a tentative D call TRBD2 (5 bases). Deletions cut 5 bases from V and 4 bases from J, with 18 bases between. CDR1 is MNHNY and CDR2 is SVGAGI in the germline V gene (reference sequence). This CDR3 is built from 16 residues. For the CDR3, the DNA is TGTGCCAGCAGTGCCTTGGGAAGCGGATTATACAATGAGCAGTTCTTC. Its translation is CASSALGSGLYNEQFF.

The CDR3 region has the DNA TGTGCCAGCAGCCCGACAGGGAAACCAACTAATGAAAAACTGTTTTTT. Translation gives CASSPTGKPTNEKLFF. The chain has TRBV5-6 and TRBJ1-4, with TRBD1 matching over 7 bases. From germline, CDR1 is SGHDT and CDR2 YYEEEE. The CDR3 has 16 residues. Losses at the gene ends were 4 bases for V and 0 bases for J; bases not matched to a gene: 6.

The chain uses TRBV7-9 and TRBJ2-7; the D gene is possibly TRBD1 (5 bases). CDR1 is SEHNR and CDR2 is FQNEAQ in the germline V gene (reference sequence). CDR3 length: 12 residues. Between the trimmed V and J ends, which lost 2 bases and 5 bases, there was a span of 7 bases. The CDR3 DNA is TGTGCCAGCAGCTTAAGGACAAACGAGCAGTACTTC. It specifies CASSLRTNEQYF.

V is TRBV6-4 and J is TRBJ2-1, with D unclear. Germline V CDR1 and CDR2: MRHNA, SNTAGT. The germline V and J ends were trimmed by 3 bases and 1 base, with 13 bases remaining between them. The CDR3 extends over 16 amino acids. The CDR3 DNA is TGTGCCAGCAGTGAAAGGCAGGCCAATTCCTACAATGAGCAGTTCTTC. Amino acids: CASSERQANSYNEQFF.

The gene calls are TRBV19 and TRBJ2-7, with 8 nucleotides matching TRBD1. This CDR3 is 15 amino acids long. Per germline, CDR1 LNHDA and CDR2 SQIVND (reference sequence). J lost 2 bases, V lost 5 bases, and 8 bases had no gene match. The CDR3 DNA is TGTGCCAGTAGTGCCGGACAGGGATCCACCTACGAGCAGTACTTC. It is translated as CASSAGQGSTYEQYF.

This clone was observed a handful of times. The chain joins TRBV6-1 to TRBJ2-7, with TRBD1 as a possible D gene (6 bases). This CDR3 is built from 16 residues. V lost 3 bases and J lost 2, with 17 bases in between. Germline V CDR1 and CDR2: MNHNS, SASEGT. The DNA for the CDR3 is TGTGCCAGCAGTGACGGGGTGGGGGCCGCAACCTACGAGCAGTACTTC. Translation gives CASSDGVGAATYEQYF.

CDR3 residues: CASGDSRTGEQYF. The CDR3 coding sequence is TGTGCCAGCGGAGATTCACGGACAGGCGAGCAGTACTTC. This sequence joins TRBV14 and TRBJ2-7; 7 nucleotides line up with TRBD1. CDR3 length: 13 residues. Germline V gives CDR1 SGHDN, CDR2 FVKESK. The ends lost 8 bases at V and 6 bases at J; junction bases unmatched: 10.

The V gene is TRBV13, the J gene TRBJ2-7, with 9 bases lining up with TRBD1. V was pared by 8 bases and J by 4 bases, with 9 bases of the junction left unmatched. The germline gives CDR1 PRHDT, CDR2 FYEKMQ (reference sequence). The CDR3 sequence is 14 residues long. DNA of the CDR3: TGTGCCAGCGCGCGACGGGACAGGGTTTACGAGCAGTACTTC. Its translation: CASARRDRVYEQYF.

This chain connects TRBV4-2 to TRBJ1-1; 8 nucleotides agree with TRBD1. Germline CDR1 is LGHNA and CDR2 is YNFKEQ. V was pared by 0 bases and J by 1 base, with 1 base of the junction left unmatched. CDR3 length: 15 residues. This CDR3 reads CASSQETGANTEAFF. In nucleotides, the CDR3 is TGTGCCAGCAGCCAAGAGACAGGGGCGAACACTGAAGCTTTCTTT.

V is TRBV7-2 and J is TRBJ1-2, with 8 bases aligning to TRBD1. The germline CDR1 and CDR2 sequences are SGHTA and FQGNSA. CDR3 length: 15 residues. Losses at the gene ends were 2 bases for V and 8 bases for J; bases not matched to a gene: 10. CDR3 sequence reads: CASSLSFGQGRGYTF. CDR3 DNA: TGTGCCAGCAGCTTATCTTTCGGACAGGGAAGGGGCTACACCTTC.

In its sample, this clone was seen once. The CDR3 reads CASSLGGQNTEAFF. The CDR3 coding sequence is TGCGCCAGCAGCTTGGGGGGACAGAACACTGAAGCTTTCTTT. The genes are TRBV5-1 and TRBJ1-1, with D possibly TRBD1 on 6 matching bases. Germline CDR1 and CDR2: SGHRS and YFSETQ. CDR3 length: 14 residues. With 0 bases removed from V and 1 base from J, the gap between germline ends came to 7 bases.

The gene calls are TRBV5-1 and TRBJ1-1, with D possibly TRBD1 on 6 matching bases. The CDR3 runs to 14 residues. V lost 4 bases, J lost 10 bases, and 20 bases lay in between. Germline V gives CDR1 SGHRS, CDR2 YFSETQ. CDR3 coding DNA: TGCGCCAGCAGCCCCGCGGGGGAAACAGGGTCAGCTTTCTTT. Amino acid sequence: CASSPAGETGSAFF. Filled out from reference TRBV5-1 and TRBJ1-1, the complete variable domain reads KAGVTQTPRYLIKTRGQQVTLSCSPISGHRSVSWYQQTPGQGLQFLFEYFSETQRNKGNFPGRFSGRQFSNSRSEMNVSTLELGDSALYLCASSPAGETGSAFFGQGTRLTVV.

This clone was seen just once. The CDR3 DNA is TGTGCCAGCAGCCAACTCGGACAGGGGGACTACGAGCAGTACTTC. Protein product: CASSQLGQGDYEQYF. This chain connects TRBV14 to TRBJ2-7; the match to TRBD1 covers 10 bases. V shed 2 bases, J shed 3 bases, and the junction held 4 bases outside the gene matches. Germline CDR1 SGHDN, CDR2 FVKESK. The CDR3 spans 15 residues.

V usage is TRBV14 and J usage is TRBJ2-3; no clear D gene. Deletions cut 4 bases from V and 5 bases from J, with 7 bases between. The V gene's germline CDR1 is SGHDN and CDR2 FVKESK. The CDR3 runs 12 residues. CDR3 loop: CASSLLGDTQYF. The CDR3 coding sequence is TGTGCCAGCAGCCTGCTCGGAGATACGCAGTATTTT.

The genes are TRBV11-2 and TRBJ1-4, with D maybe TRBD1 (5 bases). The CDR3 has 14 amino acids. Per the germline V gene, CDR1 is SGHAT and CDR2 is FQNNGV. The V end was cut by 3 bases, the J end by 8 bases, with 13 bases between. CDR3 residues: CASSLRRGNEKLFF. In nucleotides, the CDR3 is TGTGCCAGCAGCTTGCGGAGGGGAAACGAAAAACTGTTTTTT. Variable domain in full (rest from reference TRBV11-2 and TRBJ1-4): EAGVAQSPRYKIIEKRQSVAFWCNPISGHATLYWYQQILGQGPKLLIQFQNNGVVDDSQLPKDRFSAERLKGVDSTLKIQPAKLEDSAVYLCASSLRRGNEKLFFGSGTQLSVL.

The chain carries TRBV7-9 and TRBJ1-4; D might be TRBD1 (5 bases). The length of the CDR3 is 15 residues. Trimming took off 5 bases at V and 6 bases at J, with 16 bases between the two ends. CDR1 is SEHNR, CDR2 FQNEAQ, per germline (reference sequence). The CDR3, as DNA: TGTGCCAGCAGCCGAACCCTAACGGGGGATGAAAAACTGTTTTTT. This encodes CASSRTLTGDEKLFF.